This T cell receptor beta chain is drawn from a study of cytomegalovirus exposure and HLA in healthy donors. Study details: Genotyping showed 81% of roughly 400 donors falling in the Caucasian-associated ancestry cluster. Study results and caveats: The classifier was said to identify cytomegalovirus status with high specificity and sensitivity. The only immune exposure information that was available was CMV serostatus. Most TCRs appeared rarely, but some public TCRs recurred in many donors.

The sample holds one count of this clone. Its specificity is unknown. PCR was performed using 60 Vbeta and 13 Jbeta primers. Repertoires were generated with immunoSEQ multiplex PCR, while TCRdb's copy carries only in-frame clones and drops some. Of roughly 150,000 clones listed, approximately 84% were seen once; the top ten hold roughly 2.4%. After removal of 8 bases from V and 0 bases from J, the junction contained 2 bases not matched to a gene. Germline loops: CDR1 MNHEY, CDR2 SVGAGI. The CDR3 is made up of 13 amino acids. The sequence was collected from a woman aged 18-29 years in good health and CMV-seronegative. This chain uses TRBV6-5 with TRBJ2-5; 8 positions agree with TRBD1. Source material: PBMCs. CDR3 amino acids: CASLGQDQETQYF. Here the CDR3 DNA reads TGTGCCAGCCTGGGACAGGACCAAGAGACCCAGTACTTC.